These 10 T cell receptor beta chains share one sample of origin, sequenced in a study of shared clonotypes between healthy human individuals. The data were produced by immunoSEQ multiplex PCR, yet TCRdb's version contains in-frame clones alone and is incomplete. The profile covers about 2.1 million clones, with 85% to 95% appearing a single time and over 1.5% taken by the ten largest. Terminally differentiated effector memory CD45RA+ cells were excluded by CCR7 positive selection of CD45RO-negative cells. The material sequenced was naive CD8+ T cells from PBMCs. The receptors were sampled from a man aged 18 to 30 in good health. Some clones in this sample may be carry-over from other donors' samples.

With respect to this clone: At the DNA level, this CDR3 is encoded by other sequences in the same sample as well. This chain joins TRBV6-5 and TRBJ2-5; D is undetermined. From germline, CDR1 is MNHEY and CDR2 SVGAGI. This CDR3 has 15 residues. Trimming took off 0 bases at V and 2 bases at J, with 10 bases between the two ends. In DNA form, the CDR3 reads TGTGCCAGCAGTTACTCGATTTCCGGGCAAGAGACCCAGTACTTC. The encoded protein is CASSYSISGQETQYF.

This clone was recorded only once. The J gene is TRBJ1-1, the V gene TRBV7-9, with a tentative D call TRBD1 (5 bases). The CDR3 length is 14 residues. With 5 bases removed from V and 5 bases from J, the gap between germline ends came to 15 bases. CDR1 SEHNR and CDR2 FQNEAQ come from the germline V gene (reference sequence). DNA of the CDR3: TGTGCCAGCAGCCCCCAAATCGGGGGGACTGAAGCTTTCTTT. It codes for CASSPQIGGTEAFF.

This chain joins TRBV27 and TRBJ2-3; 8 nucleotides agree with TRBD2. The CDR3 is 15 amino acids. CDR1 is MNHEY, CDR2 SMNVEV, per germline (reference sequence). Trimming at V came to 6 bases and at J to 0 bases, leaving 5 bases not matched to a gene. This chain's CDR3 is CASRPERGSTDTQYF. In DNA form, the CDR3 reads TGTGCCAGCAGACCAGAGCGGGGGAGCACAGATACGCAGTATTTT.

The chain links TRBV7-9 to TRBJ2-5; tentative D call: TRBD2 (5 bases). This CDR3 contains 14 residues. Trimming removed 5 bases at V and 5 bases at J, with 15 bases between. The germline gives CDR1 SEHNR, CDR2 FQNEAQ (reference sequence). The CDR3 DNA reads TGTGCCAGCAGCAACGGAGGACTTCGGGAGACCCAGTACTTC. Translating gives CASSNGGLRETQYF. Looking up the rest from reference TRBV7-9 and TRBJ2-5 gives the full variable domain: DTGVSQNPRHKITKRGQNVTFRCDPISEHNRLYWYRQTLGQGPEFLTYFQNEAQLEKSRLLSDRFSAERPKGSFSTLEIQRTEQGDSAMYLCASSNGGLRETQYFGPGTRLLVL.

This chain joins TRBV27 and TRBJ2-2; possibly TRBD1 for D (5 bases). Germline V gives CDR1 MNHEY, CDR2 SMNVEV (reference sequence). The CDR3 extends over 16 amino acids. With 6 bases removed from V and 0 bases from J, the gap between germline ends came to 14 bases. CDR3 sequence: CASSPEGASNTGELFF. As DNA, the CDR3 is TGTGCCAGCAGCCCGGAAGGGGCGTCGAACACCGGGGAGCTGTTTTTT.

The genes are TRBV9 and TRBJ2-1; 12 nucleotides match TRBD2. The V gene end was trimmed by 4 bases and the J gene end by 9 bases; junction bases not matched to a gene: 5. The CDR3 spans 14 residues. The V gene's germline CDR1 is SGDLS and CDR2 YYNGEE. As DNA, the CDR3 is TGTGCCAGCAGCTCTAGCGGGAGGGACAGTGAGCAGTTCTTC. This sequence encodes CASSSSGRDSEQFF.

This sequence joins TRBV7-2 and TRBJ2-3; the match to TRBD2 covers 7 bases. Germline lookup yields CDR1 SGHTA and CDR2 FQGNSA. There are 13 residues in the CDR3. V gave up 1 base and J gave up 5 bases; unmatched junction bases: 0. In DNA form, the CDR3 reads TGTGCCAGCAGCTTAGGCGGGAGAGATACGCAGTATTTT. Its protein is CASSLGGRDTQYF.

This chain links TRBV19 with TRBJ2-2, with 7 positions matching TRBD2. The CDR3 loop spans 16 amino acids. Germline lookup yields CDR1 LNHDA and CDR2 SQIVND (reference sequence). Trimming cost V 1 base and J 0 bases; bases outside gene matches: 2. CDR3 region: CASSIGGGPNTGELFF. CDR3 nucleotides: TGTGCCAGTAGTATAGGCGGGGGACCGAACACCGGGGAGCTGTTTTTT.

The gene calls are TRBV4-3 and TRBJ2-3, with TRBD2 identical over 15 bases. Trimming cost V 3 bases and J 6 bases; bases outside gene matches: 7. The CDR3 is 17 amino acids. The germline CDR1 and CDR2 sequences are LGHNA and YSLEER. CDR3 protein: CASSQAGLAGGLDTQYF. In nucleotides, the CDR3 is TGCGCCAGCAGCCAGGCCGGACTAGCGGGAGGGCTGGATACGCAGTATTTT.

This clone was seen once. This chain connects TRBV7-8 to TRBJ2-2, with 7 bases matching TRBD1. CDR3 length: 16 residues. The V segment lost 1 base and the J segment 8 bases; nucleotides outside the gene matches: 10. Germline V gene data show CDR1 as SGHVS and CDR2 as FQNEAQ. This chain's CDR3 is CASSLVVRGRVGELFF. The CDR3 nucleotides are TGTGCCAGCAGCTTAGTTGTCAGGGGGAGAGTAGGGGAGCTGTTTTTT.